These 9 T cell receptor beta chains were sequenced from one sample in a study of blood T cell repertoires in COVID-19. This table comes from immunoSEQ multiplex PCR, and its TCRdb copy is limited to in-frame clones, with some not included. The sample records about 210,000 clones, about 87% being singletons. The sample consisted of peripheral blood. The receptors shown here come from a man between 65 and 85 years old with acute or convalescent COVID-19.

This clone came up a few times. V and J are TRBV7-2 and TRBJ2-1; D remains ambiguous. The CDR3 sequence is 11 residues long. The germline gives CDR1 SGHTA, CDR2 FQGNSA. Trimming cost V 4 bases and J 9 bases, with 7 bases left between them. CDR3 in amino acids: CASSYRREQFF. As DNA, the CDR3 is TGTGCCAGCAGCTACAGACGTGAGCAGTTCTTC.

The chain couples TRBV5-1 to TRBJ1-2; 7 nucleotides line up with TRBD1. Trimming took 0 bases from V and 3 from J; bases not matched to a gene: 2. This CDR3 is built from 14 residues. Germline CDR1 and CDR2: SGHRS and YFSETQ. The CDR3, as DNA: TGCGCCAGCAGCTTGGCGGGACAGTACTATGGCTACACCTTC. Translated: CASSLAGQYYGYTF.

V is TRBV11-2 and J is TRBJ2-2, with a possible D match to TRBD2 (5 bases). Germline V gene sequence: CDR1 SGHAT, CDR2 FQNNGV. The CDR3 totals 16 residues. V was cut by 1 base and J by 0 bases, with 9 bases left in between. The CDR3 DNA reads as TGTGCCAGCAGCTTAGTAGGAGGCGCGAACACCGGGGAGCTGTTTTTT. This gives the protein CASSLVGGANTGELFF.

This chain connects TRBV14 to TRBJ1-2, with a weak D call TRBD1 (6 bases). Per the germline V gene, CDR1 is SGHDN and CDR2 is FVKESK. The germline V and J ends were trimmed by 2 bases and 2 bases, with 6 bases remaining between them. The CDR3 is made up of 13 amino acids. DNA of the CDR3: TGTGCCAGCAGCCAACAGGGGAACTATGGCTACACCTTC. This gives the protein CASSQQGNYGYTF.

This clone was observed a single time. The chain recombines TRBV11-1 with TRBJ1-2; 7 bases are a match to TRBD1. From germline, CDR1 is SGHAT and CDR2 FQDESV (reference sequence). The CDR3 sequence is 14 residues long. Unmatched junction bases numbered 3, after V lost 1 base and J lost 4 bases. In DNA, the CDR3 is TGTGCCAGCAGCTTAGGAGGGGGCAGCTATGGCTACACCTTC. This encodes CASSLGGGSYGYTF.

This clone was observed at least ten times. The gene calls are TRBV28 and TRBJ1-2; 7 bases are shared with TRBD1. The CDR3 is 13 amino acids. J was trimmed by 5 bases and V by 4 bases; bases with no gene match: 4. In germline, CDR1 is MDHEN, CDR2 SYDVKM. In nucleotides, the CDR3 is TGTGCCAGCAGTTCACAGGGGATATATGGCTACACCTTC. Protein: CASSSQGIYGYTF.

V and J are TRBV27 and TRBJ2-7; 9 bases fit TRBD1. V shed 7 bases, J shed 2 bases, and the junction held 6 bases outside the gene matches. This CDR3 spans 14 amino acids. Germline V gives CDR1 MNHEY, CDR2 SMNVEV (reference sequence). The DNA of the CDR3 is TGTGCCAGCAACCGACAGGGGGGAACCTACGAGCAGTACTTC. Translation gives CASNRQGGTYEQYF.

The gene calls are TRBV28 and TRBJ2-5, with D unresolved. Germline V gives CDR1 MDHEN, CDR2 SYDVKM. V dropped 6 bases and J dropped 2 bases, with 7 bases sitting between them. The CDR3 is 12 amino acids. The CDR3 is CASSKLQETQYF. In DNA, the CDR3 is TGTGCCAGCAGCAAATTGCAAGAGACCCAGTACTTC. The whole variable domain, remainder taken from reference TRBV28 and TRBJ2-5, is DVKVTQSSRYLVKRTGEKVFLECVQDMDHENMFWYRQDPGLGLRLIYFSYDVKMKEKGDIPEGYSVSREKKERFSLILESASTNQTSMYLCASSKLQETQYFGPGTRLLVL.

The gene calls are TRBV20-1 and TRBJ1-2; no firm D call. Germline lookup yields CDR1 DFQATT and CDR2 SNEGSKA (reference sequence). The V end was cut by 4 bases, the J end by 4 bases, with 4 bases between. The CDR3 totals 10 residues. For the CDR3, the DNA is TGCAGTGCTACGCGCTATGGCTACACCTTC. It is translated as CSATRYGYTF.